The clone carrying this T cell receptor (beta chain) was recorded a few times. Antigen specificity is unknown. The CDR3 has 16 residues. V lost 3 bases to trimming and J lost 2 bases, with 14 bases between them. The TCR cDNA carried a universal primer site and UMIs from 5'RACE template switching. MiXCR, run by TCRdb on the 5' RACE reads, gives a single entry per CDR3 protein. The profile shows 100,000 to 150,000 distinct CDR3 sequences, roughly 15% of them singletons. This sample was included in a study of T cells after yellow fever vaccination. Findings and caveats of the study: Most clones from primary vaccination were detected again post-booster (about 95% CD4, 88% CD8). Although most clonotypes did not, a small share appeared in both CD4 and CD8 compartments. Weaker, the secondary response had a peak occurring faster, on day 5 versus 15.

This TCR was recovered from a man younger than 35 who received the YFV17D yellow fever vaccine. The J gene is TRBJ2-1, the V gene TRBV12-3 or TRBV12-4; the D is unclear. Sequencing used CD8+ T cells sorted from PBMCs, obtained 5 days after the yellow fever booster vaccination. Here the CDR3 reads CASSFRILPAYNEQFF. CDR3 coding DNA: TGTGCCAGCAGTTTCCGAATTCTTCCCGCCTACAATGAGCAGTTCTTC.